In this sample, the clone carrying this TCR beta chain turned up many times. The trim removed 3 bases at V and 0 bases at J, leaving 1 base unmatched. This CDR3 spans 14 amino acids. Germline V gene data show CDR1 as DFQATT and CDR2 as SNEGSKA (reference sequence). This sample was taken from a study of blood T cells in healthy people across ages. A second roughly 7 to 11 cycle PCR used barcoded and J-beta primers. From the 5' RACE reads, TCRdb called clonotypes with MiXCR, one entry per CDR3 protein. The table lists more than 900,000 distinct CDR3 sequences, roughly 29% of them singletons, with 10% in the top ten. These data are also associated with another study on T cells of mothers and their children. In that study: Samples were provided by three healthy Caucasian mothers and their six children.

The chain is built from TRBV20-1 and TRBJ2-3; TRBD2 matches at 9 bases. This receptor was obtained from a middle-aged woman in good health. Sample: blood. The CDR3 bases are TGCAGTGCTAGTAGCGGGGGAAGCACAGATACGCAGTATTTT. It translates to CSASSGGSTDTQYF.